These 18 T cell receptor beta chains came from one sample sequenced in a study of monozygotic twins with inflammatory bowel disease. TCRdb re-called the 5' RACE reads and shows each CDR3 protein once, DNA omitted. The sample includes 85,000 to 110,000 distinct CDR3 sequences. The source material was blood. These TCRs come from a human donor with ulcerative colitis or Crohn's disease, or a healthy co-twin of an affected twin (not recorded which).

The rearrangement uses TRBV7-2 and TRBJ2-5; with no DNA, the TCRdb D assignment of TRBD1 cannot be verified. CDR1 and CDR2 from the germline V gene are SGHTA and FQGNSA. The CDR3 has 15 residues. The CDR3 loop is CASSLDKPGKETQYF. The variable domain in full, with the rest retrieved from reference TRBV7-2 and TRBJ2-5, is GAGVSQSPSNKVTEKGKDVELRCDPISGHTALYWYRQSLGQGLEFLIYFQGNSAPDKSGLPSDRFSAERTGGSVSTLTIQRTQQEDSAVYLCASSLDKPGKETQYFGPGTRLLVL.

The J gene is TRBJ1-6, the V gene TRBV27; absent DNA, TCRdb's TRBD1 call cannot be checked. This CDR3 is 16 amino acids long. Germline CDR1 reads MNHEY; CDR2 reads SMNVEV (reference sequence). CDR3 protein: CASRNRGSSYNSPLHF.

V usage is TRBV4-3 and J usage is TRBJ2-3; no DNA is available, so the TRBD1 call from TCRdb remains unchecked. The CDR3 length is 14 residues. Per germline, CDR1 LGHNA and CDR2 YSLEER. The CDR3 sequence: CASSREWGRDTQYF.

The chain uses TRBV18 and TRBJ2-7. The germline gives CDR1 KGHSH, CDR2 LQKENI. The length of the CDR3 is 14 residues. The CDR3 here is CASSPWGESYEQYF.

The genes are TRBV6-5 and TRBJ2-3; the TCRdb call, TRBD1, lacks DNA for checking. This CDR3 is 17 amino acids long. Germline loops: CDR1 MNHEY, CDR2 SVGAGI. The CDR3 region is CASSYSRGGSRTDTQYF.

The chain carries TRBV4-1 and TRBJ1-2; TCRdb names TRBD1, which stays unverified in the absence of DNA. Looked up from germline, CDR1 is MGHRA and CDR2 is YSYEKL. This CDR3 is built from 14 residues. This CDR3 reads CASSQPGTEYGYTF.

The chain recombines TRBV5-4 with TRBJ2-7; lacking DNA, the TRBD1 call made by TCRdb goes unchecked. This CDR3 spans 14 amino acids. Germline V gene data show CDR1 as SGHNT and CDR2 as YYREEE (reference sequence). The CDR3 loop is CASSQGAGTYEQYF. Looking up the rest from reference TRBV5-4 and TRBJ2-7 gives the full variable domain: ETGVTQSPTHLIKTRGQQVTLRCSSQSGHNTVSWYQQALGQGPQFIFQYYREEENGRGNFPPRFSGLQFPNYSSELNVNALELDDSALYLCASSQGAGTYEQYFGPGTRLTVT.

The rearrangement uses TRBV6-4 and TRBJ1-5; TCRdb returns TRBD1, unconfirmable since there is no DNA. The length of the CDR3 is 15 residues. Germline V gene lookup returns CDR1 MRHNA and CDR2 SNTAGT. CDR3 amino acids: CASSDGRQTNQPQHF.

The chain carries TRBV11-2 and TRBJ2-1. The CDR3 is 11 residues long. Germline V CDR1 and CDR2: SGHAT, FQNNGV. Here the CDR3 reads CASSQVDEQFF.

The chain has TRBV9 and TRBJ2-7; TCRdb lists TRBD1, though no DNA is available to test this call. Per the germline V gene, CDR1 is SGDLS and CDR2 is YYNGEE. The CDR3 spans 15 residues. CDR3 in amino acids: CASSPRQASSYEQYF. Variable domain in full (rest from reference TRBV9 and TRBJ2-7): DSGVTQTPKHLITATGQRVTLRCSPRSGDLSVYWYQQSLDQGLQFLIQYYNGEERAKGNILERFSAQQFPDLHSELNLSSLELGDSALYFCASSPRQASSYEQYFGPGTRLTVT.

V is TRBV28 and J is TRBJ1-1; TCRdb names TRBD1, which stays unverified in the absence of DNA. The CDR3 totals 14 residues. CDR1 is MDHEN and CDR2 is SYDVKM in the germline V gene. The CDR3 protein is CASSLLSGGAEAFF.

The chain couples TRBV6-2 or TRBV6-3 to TRBJ2-7; TCRdb designates TRBD1, a call that cannot be tested without DNA. CDR1 is MNHEY and CDR2 is SVGEGT in the germline V gene. The CDR3 has 18 amino acids. The CDR3 sequence: CASSYVFVRGYSLYEQYF.

The chain uses TRBV6-5 and TRBJ2-4. Germline CDR1 and CDR2: MNHEY and SVGAGI. The CDR3 consists of 14 residues. The CDR3 spells CASSYSSGKNIQYF.

The J gene is TRBJ2-5, the V gene TRBV12-3 or TRBV12-4; TCRdb gives TRBD2 as the D gene, but with no DNA this cannot be confirmed. This CDR3 is built from 14 residues. CDR3: CATKGLAGRETQYF.

The chain combines TRBV27 with TRBJ2-2; TCRdb returns TRBD2, unconfirmable since there is no DNA. Germline V gene sequence: CDR1 MNHEY, CDR2 SMNVEV (reference sequence). CDR3 size: 15 residues. CDR3 amino acids: CASSSTSGNTGELFF.

CDR3 loop: CASSPFRESNQPQHF. V usage is TRBV18 and J usage is TRBJ1-5; TCRdb reports TRBD1, a call that lacks DNA to check it against. CDR1 is KGHSH and CDR2 is LQKENI in the germline V gene. This CDR3 spans 15 amino acids.

This chain joins TRBV18 and TRBJ2-7; the TRBD1 assignment by TCRdb is unverifiable without DNA. Germline CDR1 KGHSH, CDR2 LQKENI. The CDR3 is 14 residues long. This CDR3 is CASSPNTGVYEQYF.

The gene calls are TRBV6-5 and TRBJ2-2. The CDR3 is 17 amino acids. Per germline, CDR1 MNHEY and CDR2 SVGAGI. The CDR3 sequence: CASSYSRQSVNTGELFF.